Following are 4 T cell receptor beta chains from one sample sequenced in a study of blood T cell repertoires in COVID-19. Libraries were prepared by immunoSEQ multiplex PCR; TCRdb keeps only in-frame clonotypes and omits some of them. The sample carries 150,000 to 170,000 clones, roughly 84% recorded once. The material sequenced was peripheral blood. These receptors all stem from a man between 60 and 70 years old with COVID-19, enrolled during active disease.

This chain joins TRBV7-9 and TRBJ2-7; TRBD1 might be the D (6 bases). Per germline, CDR1 SEHNR and CDR2 FQNEAQ (reference sequence). This CDR3 has 11 amino acids. Trimming stripped 4 bases from V and 6 bases from J, with 7 bases between. The CDR3 DNA follows: TGTGCCAGCAGCTCGGACAGCGAGCAGTACTTC. It yields the protein CASSSDSEQYF.

This sequence joins TRBV19 and TRBJ2-7, with 9 bases fitting TRBD1. This CDR3 contains 16 residues. CDR1 and CDR2 (germline): LNHDA, SQIVND (reference sequence). The junction had 13 bases not matched to a gene; V was cut back by 9 bases and J by 1 base. DNA of the CDR3: TGTGCCAGCAAAGTGGTAGCCGGGACAGGGTCCTACGAGCAGTACTTC. This translates into CASKVVAGTGSYEQYF.

This clone occurred once. The chain recombines TRBV6-2 or TRBV6-3 with TRBJ1-4; TRBD1 might be the D (5 bases). CDR1 MNHEY and CDR2 SVGEGT come from the germline V gene. V was pared by 4 bases and J by 0 bases, with 12 bases between. This CDR3 has 16 residues. The CDR3: CASSWGLGPTNEKLFF. DNA of the CDR3: TGTGCCAGCAGTTGGGGCCTAGGACCAACTAATGAAAAACTGTTTTTT.

This chain connects TRBV19 to TRBJ2-2; maybe TRBD1 (5 bases). The germline gives CDR1 LNHDA, CDR2 SQIVND (reference sequence). The V end was cut by 3 bases, the J end by 8 bases, with 16 bases between. There are 15 residues in the CDR3. CDR3 sequence (DNA): TGTGCCAGTAGTATCGAACTCAGGGTTACAGGGGAGCTGTTTTTT. This translates into CASSIELRVTGELFF. The full variable domain, its missing parts supplied by reference TRBV19 and TRBJ2-2, is DGGITQSPKYLFRKEGQNVTLSCEQNLNHDAMYWYRQDPGQGLRLIYYSQIVNDFQKGDIAEGYSVSREKKESFPLTVTSAQKNPTAFYLCASSIELRVTGELFFGEGSRLTVL.